This T cell receptor beta chain appears in the sequencing data of a study of radiotherapy plus CTLA-4 blockade in lung cancer. Clones were sequenced by immunoSEQ multiplex PCR, and TCRdb holds only the in-frame ones, with some missing. The profile shows about 110,000 clones, 85% to 90% of them singletons. V dropped 0 bases and J dropped 8 bases, with 11 bases sitting between them. Per germline, CDR1 LGHNA and CDR2 YNFKEQ. This CDR3 has 14 residues. The receptor comes from a human donor with non-small cell lung cancer that progressed on radiotherapy plus ipilimumab. Some clones in this sample may be carry-over from other donors' samples. The chain combines TRBV4-2 with TRBJ1-5; unclear D gene. The source material was peripheral blood, sampled from a patient treated with radiotherapy plus ipilimumab. CDR3 coding DNA: TGTGCCAGCAGCCAAGATTTGGGTTGGGAGCCCCAGCATTTT. Encoded protein: CASSQDLGWEPQHF.